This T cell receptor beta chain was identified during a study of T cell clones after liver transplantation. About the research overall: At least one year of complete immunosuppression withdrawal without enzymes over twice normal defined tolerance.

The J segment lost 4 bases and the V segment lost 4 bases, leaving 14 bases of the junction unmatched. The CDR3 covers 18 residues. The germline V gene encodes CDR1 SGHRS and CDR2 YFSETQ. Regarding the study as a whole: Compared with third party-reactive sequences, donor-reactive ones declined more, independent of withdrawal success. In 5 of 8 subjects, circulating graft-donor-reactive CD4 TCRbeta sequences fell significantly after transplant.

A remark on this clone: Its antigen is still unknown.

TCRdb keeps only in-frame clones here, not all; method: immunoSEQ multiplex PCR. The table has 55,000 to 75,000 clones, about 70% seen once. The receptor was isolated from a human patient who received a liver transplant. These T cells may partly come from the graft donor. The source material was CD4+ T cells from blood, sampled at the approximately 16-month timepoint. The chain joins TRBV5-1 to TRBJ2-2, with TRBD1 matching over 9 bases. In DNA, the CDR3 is TGCGCCAGCAGCCTAACCTCACCGGGACAGGGAGTCACCGGGGAGCTGTTTTTT. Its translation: CASSLTSPGQGVTGELFF. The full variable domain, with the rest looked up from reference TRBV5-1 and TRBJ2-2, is KAGVTQTPRYLIKTRGQQVTLSCSPISGHRSVSWYQQTPGQGLQFLFEYFSETQRNKGNFPGRFSGRQFSNSRSEMNVSTLELGDSALYLCASSLTSPGQGVTGELFFGEGSRLTVL.